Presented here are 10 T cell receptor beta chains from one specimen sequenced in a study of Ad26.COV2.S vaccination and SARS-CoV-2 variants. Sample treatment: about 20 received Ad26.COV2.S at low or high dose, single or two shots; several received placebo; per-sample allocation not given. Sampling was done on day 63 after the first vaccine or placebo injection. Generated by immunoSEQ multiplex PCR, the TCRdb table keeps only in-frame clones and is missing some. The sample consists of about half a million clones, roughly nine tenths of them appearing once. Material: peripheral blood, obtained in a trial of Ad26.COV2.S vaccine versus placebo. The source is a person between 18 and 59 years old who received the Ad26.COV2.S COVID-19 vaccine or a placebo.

The DNA for the CDR3 is TGTGCCAGCAGCCAAATTGGGGAAATCGAGCAGTACTTC. This sequence encodes CASSQIGEIEQYF. The genes are TRBV14 and TRBJ2-7, with unresolved D. The CDR3 is made up of 13 amino acids. Deletions cut 2 bases from V and 6 bases from J, with 11 bases between. The germline gives CDR1 SGHDN, CDR2 FVKESK.

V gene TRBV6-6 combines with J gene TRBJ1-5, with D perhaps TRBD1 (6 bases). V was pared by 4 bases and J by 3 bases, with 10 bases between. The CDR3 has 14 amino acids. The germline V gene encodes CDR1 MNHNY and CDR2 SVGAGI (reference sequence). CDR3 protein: CASSSGQFNQPQHF. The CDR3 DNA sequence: TGTGCCAGCAGTTCTGGACAGTTCAATCAGCCCCAGCATTTT.

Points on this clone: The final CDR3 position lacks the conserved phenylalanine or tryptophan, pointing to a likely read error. CDR3 DNA sequence: TGTGCCAGCAGCTTGGAGGCTAGCGGGTTCTACGAGCAGTACCTC. The encoded protein is CASSLEASGFYEQYL. V is TRBV5-5 and J is TRBJ2-7; 8 bases are shared with TRBD2. Germline loops: CDR1 SGHKS, CDR2 YYEKEE (reference sequence). This CDR3 comprises 15 residues. V lost 0 bases, J lost 3 bases, and 5 bases stayed unmatched.

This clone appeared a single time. In DNA, the CDR3 is TGTGCCAGCGGATGGGTTGGCAATCAGCCCCAGCATTTT. Translation gives CASGWVGNQPQHF. The chain joins TRBV28 to TRBJ1-5, with D hard to call. The CDR3 is 13 amino acids. V was pared by 8 bases and J by 2 bases, with 10 bases between. Germline V gene sequence: CDR1 MDHEN, CDR2 SYDVKM.

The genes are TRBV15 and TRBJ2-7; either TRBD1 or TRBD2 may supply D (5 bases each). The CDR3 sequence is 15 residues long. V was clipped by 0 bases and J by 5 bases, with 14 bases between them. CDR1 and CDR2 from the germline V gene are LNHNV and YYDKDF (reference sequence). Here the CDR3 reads CATSREGRWGDEQYF. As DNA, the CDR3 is TGTGCCACCAGCAGAGAGGGACGGTGGGGCGACGAGCAGTACTTC.

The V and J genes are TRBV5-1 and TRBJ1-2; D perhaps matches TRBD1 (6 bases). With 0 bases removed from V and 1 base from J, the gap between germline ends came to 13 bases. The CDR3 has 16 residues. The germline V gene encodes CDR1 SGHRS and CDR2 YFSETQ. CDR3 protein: CASSLVSGDGNYGYTF. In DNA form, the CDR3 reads TGCGCCAGCAGCTTGGTGTCAGGGGACGGTAACTATGGCTACACCTTC.

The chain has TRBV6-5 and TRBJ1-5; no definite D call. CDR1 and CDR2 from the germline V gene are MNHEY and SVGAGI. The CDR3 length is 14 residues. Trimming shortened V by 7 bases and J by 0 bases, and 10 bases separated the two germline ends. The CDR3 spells CASTQPYSNQPQHF. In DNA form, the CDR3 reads TGTGCCAGCACTCAGCCTTATAGCAATCAGCCCCAGCATTTT.

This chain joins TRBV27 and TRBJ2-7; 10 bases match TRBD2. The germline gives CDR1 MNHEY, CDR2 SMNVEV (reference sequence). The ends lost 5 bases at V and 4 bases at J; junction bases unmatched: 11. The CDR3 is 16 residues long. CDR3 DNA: TGTGCCAGCAGTATCCATCCTAGCGGGAGTATTTACGAGCAGTACTTC. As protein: CASSIHPSGSIYEQYF.

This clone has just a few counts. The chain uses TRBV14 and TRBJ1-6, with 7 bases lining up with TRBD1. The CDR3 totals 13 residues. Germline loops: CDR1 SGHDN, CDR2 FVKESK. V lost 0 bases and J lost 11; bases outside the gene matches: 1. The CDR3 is CASSQDRGPPLHF. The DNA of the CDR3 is TGTGCCAGCAGCCAAGATAGGGGGCCACCCCTCCACTTT.

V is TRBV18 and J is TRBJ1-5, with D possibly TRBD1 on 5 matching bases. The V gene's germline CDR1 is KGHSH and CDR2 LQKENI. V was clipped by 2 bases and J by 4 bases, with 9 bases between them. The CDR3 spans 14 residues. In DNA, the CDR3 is TGTGCCAGCTCACCAAACCAGGGAAATCAGCCCCAGCATTTT. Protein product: CASSPNQGNQPQHF.